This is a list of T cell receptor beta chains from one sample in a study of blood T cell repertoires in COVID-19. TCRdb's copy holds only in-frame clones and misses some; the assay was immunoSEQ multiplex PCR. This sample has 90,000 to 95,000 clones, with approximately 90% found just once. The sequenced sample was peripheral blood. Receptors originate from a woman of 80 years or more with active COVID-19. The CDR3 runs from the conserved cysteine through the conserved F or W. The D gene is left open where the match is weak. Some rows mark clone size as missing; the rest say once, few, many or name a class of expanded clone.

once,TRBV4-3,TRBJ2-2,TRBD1,TGCGCCAGCAGCCAAGATCCCCCACACAGGGGGCATACCGGGGAGCTGTTTTTT,CASSQDPPHRGHTGELFF
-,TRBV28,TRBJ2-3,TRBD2,TGTGCCAGCAGGGCTGGAGGGAGGGCAGTCACAGATACGCAGTATTTT,CASRAGGRAVTDTQYF
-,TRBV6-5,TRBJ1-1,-,TGTGCCAGCAGTTACGGGCCAGCGAACACTGAAGCTTTCTTT,CASSYGPANTEAFF
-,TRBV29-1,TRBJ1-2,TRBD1,TGCAGCGTTGAAGGTGGGACAGGGGGCACAATTAGAGTTGGCTACACCTTC,CSVEGGTGGTIRVGYTF
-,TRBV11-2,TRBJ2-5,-,TGTGCCAGCAGCTTAGTGGGCGAGACCCAGTACTTC,CASSLVGETQYF
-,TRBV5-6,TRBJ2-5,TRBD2,TGTGCCAGCAGCTTGGAAAAAGCGGGGGGGGTTTGGACCCAGCACTTC,CASSLEKAGGVWTQHF
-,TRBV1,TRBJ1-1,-,TGCACCAGCAGCCAAAGCAAACAGGGGGCGAACACTGAAGCTTTCTTT,CTSSQSKQGANTEAFF
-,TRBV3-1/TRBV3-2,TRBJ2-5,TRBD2,TGTGCCAGCAGCTCCCTGTACGAGCGGGATGAAGAGACCCAGTACTTC,CASSSLYERDEETQYF
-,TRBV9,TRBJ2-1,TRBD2,TGTGCCAGCAGCGTAGCTATCGCGGGAGGCTACAATGAGCAGTTCTTC,CASSVAIAGGYNEQFF
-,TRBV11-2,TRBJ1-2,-,TGTGCCAGCAGCCCGGACACCCTCTATGGCTACACCTTC,CASSPDTLYGYTF
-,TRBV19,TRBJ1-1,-,TGTGCCAGTAGCCCCGGGGCTTTCTTT,CASSPGAFF
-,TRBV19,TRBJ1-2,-,TGTGCCAGTGCCGCAGGGCAGGCTAACTATGGCTACACCTTC,CASAAGQANYGYTF
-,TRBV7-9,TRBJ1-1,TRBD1,TGTGCCAGCAGCTTAACCGGGACAGGGGGCACTGAAGCTTTCTTT,CASSLTGTGGTEAFF
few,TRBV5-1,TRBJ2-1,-,TGCGCCAGCAGCTTGCAGGGGGGAAATGAGCAGTTCTTC,CASSLQGGNEQFF
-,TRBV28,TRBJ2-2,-,TGTGCCAGCAGCCCTGGCGGATTTCAGGGTGGGGAGCTGTTTTTT,CASSPGGFQGGELFF
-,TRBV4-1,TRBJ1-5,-,TGCGCCAGCAGCCAAGAGCGGGGGACCGCCAAGCAGCCCCAGCATTTT,CASSQERGTAKQPQHF
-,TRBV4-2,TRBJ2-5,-,TGTGCCAGCAGCCAAGGTGTAAGGAGCCAAGAGACCCAGTACTTC,CASSQGVRSQETQYF
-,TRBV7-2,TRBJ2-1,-,TGTGCCAGCAGCTTAGTGGGAGACGGGGGCAATGAGCAGTTCTTC,CASSLVGDGGNEQFF
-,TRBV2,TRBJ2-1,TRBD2,TGTGCCAGCGCCCTGGGGGTAGCGGGACCCGACAATGAGCAGTTCTTC,CASALGVAGPDNEQFF
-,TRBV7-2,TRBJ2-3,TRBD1,TGTGCCAGCAGCCACGGTGGGGGCAGGGGGCGGGCAGATACGCAGTATTTT,CASSHGGGRGRADTQYF
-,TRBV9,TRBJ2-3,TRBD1,TGTGCCAGCAGCGCGTGGGACAGGGTCGGAGATACGCAGTATTTT,CASSAWDRVGDTQYF
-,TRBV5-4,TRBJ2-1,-,TGTGCCAGCAGCTTGGCGGCTAGCGTACACAATGAGCAGTTCTTC,CASSLAASVHNEQFF
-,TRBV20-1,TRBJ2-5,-,TGCAGTGCTAGTGCTACCCGGGAGACCCAGTACTTC,CSASATRETQYF
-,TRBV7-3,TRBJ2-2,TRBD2,TGTGCCAGCAGCTTATTAGCGGGAGACACCGGGGAGCTGTTTTTT,CASSLLAGDTGELFF
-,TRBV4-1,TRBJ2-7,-,TGCGCCAGCAGCCAAGATTTGGTATCTAGGAGAACTTACGAGCAGTACTTC,CASSQDLVSRRTYEQYF
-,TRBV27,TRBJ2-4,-,TGTGCCAGCAGTTTATCACAGTCCGCCAAAAACATTCAGTACTTC,CASSLSQSAKNIQYF
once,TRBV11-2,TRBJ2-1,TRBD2,TGTGCCAGCAGCTTAGGCGGGAGGTCCTACAATGAGCAGTTCTTC,CASSLGGRSYNEQFF
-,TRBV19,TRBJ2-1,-,TGTGCCAGTAGTGAGTGGGAGACCTACAATGAGCAGTTCTTC,CASSEWETYNEQFF
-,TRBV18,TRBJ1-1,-,TGTGCCAGCTCACCACCTTCCGGGGACACTGAAGCTTTCTTT,CASSPPSGDTEAFF
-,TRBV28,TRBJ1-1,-,TGTGCCAGCAGTTTGGGTACGGGGAGGACTGAAGCTTTCTTT,CASSLGTGRTEAFF
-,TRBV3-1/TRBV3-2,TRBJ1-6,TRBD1,TGTGCCAGCAGCCCAACAGGGGGCGGTTCACCCCTCCACTTT,CASSPTGGGSPLHF
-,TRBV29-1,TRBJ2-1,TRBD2,TGCAGCGTTGAAAAAGCGGGGGCTTACAATGAGCAGTTCTTC,CSVEKAGAYNEQFF
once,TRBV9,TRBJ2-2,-,TGTGCCAGCAGCGTACAGGGGTTTAACACCGGGGAGCTGTTTTTT,CASSVQGFNTGELFF
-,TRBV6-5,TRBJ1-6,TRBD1,TGTGCCAGCAGTACTGGACAGGGAAGGAATTCACCCCTCCACTTT,CASSTGQGRNSPLHF
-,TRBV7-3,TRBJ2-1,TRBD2,TGTGCCAGCAGCCCCGGACTAGTTAATGAGCAGTTCTTC,CASSPGLVNEQFF
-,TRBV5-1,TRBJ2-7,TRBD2,TGCGCCAGCAGTCCTTTCCCGGGAGGGGCCTCCTACGAGCAGTACTTC,CASSPFPGGASYEQYF
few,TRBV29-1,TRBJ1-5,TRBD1,TGCAGCGTTAGGGGACAGGATAATCAGCCCCAGCATTTT,CSVRGQDNQPQHF
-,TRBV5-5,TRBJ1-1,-,TGTGCCAGCAGCCCATCAGGGGACACTGAAGCTTTCTTT,CASSPSGDTEAFF
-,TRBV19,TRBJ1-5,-,TGTGCCAGTAGTCCGGGGAAAAGCGGGGATCAGCCCCAGCATTTT,CASSPGKSGDQPQHF
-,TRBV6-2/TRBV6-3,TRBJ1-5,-,TGTGCCAGCAGTTACAGAGGAAATAGCAATCAGCCCCAGCATTTT,CASSYRGNSNQPQHF
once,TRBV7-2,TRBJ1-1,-,TGTGCCAGCAGCCTCCGCGGAGACAGGACGAACACTGAAGCTTTCTTT,CASSLRGDRTNTEAFF
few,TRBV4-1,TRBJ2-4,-,TGCGCCAGCAGCCCCCCTGGGGCAGGGGATGACATTCAGTACTTC,CASSPPGAGDDIQYF
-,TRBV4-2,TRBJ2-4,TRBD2,TGTGCCAGCAGCCCAATCCGGGCGGGAGGGCCTGGTGACCCAGCCAAAAACATTCAGTACTTC,CASSPIRAGGPGDPAKNIQYF
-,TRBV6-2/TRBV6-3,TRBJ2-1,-,TGTGCCAGCAGTTCCCGTATGCCGGAGGAAGGAGCCTACAATGAGCAGTTCTTC,CASSSRMPEEGAYNEQFF
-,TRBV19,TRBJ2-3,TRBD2,TGTGCCAGTACCTCCGGGACTAGCGGGAGAAATACGCAGTATTTT,CASTSGTSGRNTQYF